The clone carrying this TCR beta chain has a single count. Per the original methods: Researchers report that nucleated cell counts were estimated from reference gene primer amplification. The protocol was immunoSEQ multiplex PCR, while the TCRdb copy is restricted to in-frame clones and leaves out a portion. V and J calls and clone size follow that table, whereas D and trimming were derived from the DNA. The sample has over 85,000 clones; 75% to 90% are singletons. Trimming shortened V by 0 bases and J by 0 bases, and 8 bases separated the two germline ends. Germline-derived CDR1 and CDR2 are KGHSH and LQKENI. The CDR3 totals 15 residues. This sample was included in a study of blood T cell repertoires in COVID-19. Study-level background: The cDNA or gDNA used as material had been derived from T cells, B-cell-depleted T cells, or PBMCs.

Source material: peripheral blood. The V call is TRBV18, the J call TRBJ1-1; D is perhaps TRBD1 (5 bases). The receptor was isolated from a human donor in a cohort sampled during active COVID-19. CDR3 protein: CASSPPGRLNTEAFF. The CDR3 DNA sequence: TGTGCCAGCTCACCACCGGGGCGGTTGAACACTGAAGCTTTCTTT.